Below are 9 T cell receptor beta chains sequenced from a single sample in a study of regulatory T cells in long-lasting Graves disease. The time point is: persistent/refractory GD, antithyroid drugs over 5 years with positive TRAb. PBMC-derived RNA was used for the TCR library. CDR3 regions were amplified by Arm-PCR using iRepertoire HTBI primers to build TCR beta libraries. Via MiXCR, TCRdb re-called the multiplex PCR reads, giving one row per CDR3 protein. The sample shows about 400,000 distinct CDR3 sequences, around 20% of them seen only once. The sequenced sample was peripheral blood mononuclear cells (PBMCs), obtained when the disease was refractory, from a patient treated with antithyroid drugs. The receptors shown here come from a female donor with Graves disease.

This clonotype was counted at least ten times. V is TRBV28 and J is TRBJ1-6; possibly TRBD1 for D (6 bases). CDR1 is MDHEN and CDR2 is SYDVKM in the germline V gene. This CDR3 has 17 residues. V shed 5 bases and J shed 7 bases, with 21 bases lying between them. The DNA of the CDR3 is TGTGCCAGCAGTCTCCCCGGGACACCTATGGCGAATTCACCCCTCCACTTT. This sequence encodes CASSLPGTPMANSPLHF.

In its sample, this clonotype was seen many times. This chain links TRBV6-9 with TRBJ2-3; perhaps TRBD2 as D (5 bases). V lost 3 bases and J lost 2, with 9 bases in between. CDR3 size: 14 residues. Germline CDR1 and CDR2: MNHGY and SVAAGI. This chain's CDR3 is CASSYGEHTDTQYF. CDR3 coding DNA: TGTGCCAGCAGTTACGGGGAACACACAGATACGCAGTATTTT.

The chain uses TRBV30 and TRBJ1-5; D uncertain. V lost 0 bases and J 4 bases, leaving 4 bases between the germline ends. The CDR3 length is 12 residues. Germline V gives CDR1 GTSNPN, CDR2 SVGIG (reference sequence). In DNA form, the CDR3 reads TGTGCCTGGAGTGTTGTAAATCAGCCCCAGCATTTT. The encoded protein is CAWSVVNQPQHF.

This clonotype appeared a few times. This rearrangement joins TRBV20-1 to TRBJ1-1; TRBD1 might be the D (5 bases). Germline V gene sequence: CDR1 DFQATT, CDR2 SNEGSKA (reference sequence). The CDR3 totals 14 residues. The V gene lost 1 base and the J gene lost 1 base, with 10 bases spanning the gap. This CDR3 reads CSARATGGNTEAFF. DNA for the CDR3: TGCAGTGCTAGAGCCACCGGGGGGAACACTGAAGCTTTCTTT.

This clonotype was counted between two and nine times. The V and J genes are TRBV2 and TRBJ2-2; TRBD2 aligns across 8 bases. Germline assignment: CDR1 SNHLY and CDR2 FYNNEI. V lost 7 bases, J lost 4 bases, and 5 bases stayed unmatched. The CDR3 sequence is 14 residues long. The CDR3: CASNREGGTGELFF. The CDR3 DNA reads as TGTGCCAGCAATCGGGAGGGGGGCACCGGGGAGCTGTTTTTT.

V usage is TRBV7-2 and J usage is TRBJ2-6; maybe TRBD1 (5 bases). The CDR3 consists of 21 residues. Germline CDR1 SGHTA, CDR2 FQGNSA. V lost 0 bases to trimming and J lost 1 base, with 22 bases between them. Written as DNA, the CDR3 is TGTGCCAGCAGCTTAGCGAGTATGGGGCGCCTTGCTAGGTCTGGGGCCAACGTCCTGACTTTC. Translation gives CASSLASMGRLARSGANVLTF.

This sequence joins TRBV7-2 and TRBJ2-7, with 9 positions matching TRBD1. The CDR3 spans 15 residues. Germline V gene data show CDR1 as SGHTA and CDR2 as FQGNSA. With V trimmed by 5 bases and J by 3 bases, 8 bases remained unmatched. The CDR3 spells CASSGKQGAFYEQYF. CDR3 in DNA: TGTGCCAGCAGCGGGAAACAGGGGGCTTTCTACGAGCAGTACTTC.

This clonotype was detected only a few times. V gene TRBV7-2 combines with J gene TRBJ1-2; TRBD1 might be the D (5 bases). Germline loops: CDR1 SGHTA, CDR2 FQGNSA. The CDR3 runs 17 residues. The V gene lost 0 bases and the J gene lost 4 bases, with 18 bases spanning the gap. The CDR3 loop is CASSLAPRQKSLYGYTF. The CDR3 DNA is TGTGCCAGCAGCTTAGCGCCCAGACAGAAAAGCCTCTATGGCTACACCTTC.

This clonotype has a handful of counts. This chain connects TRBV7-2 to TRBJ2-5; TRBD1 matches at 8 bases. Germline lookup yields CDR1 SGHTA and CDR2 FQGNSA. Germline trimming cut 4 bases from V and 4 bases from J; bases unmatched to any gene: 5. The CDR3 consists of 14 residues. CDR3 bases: TGTGCCAGCAGCTCCCAAACAGGGGGAGAGACCCAGTACTTC. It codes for CASSSQTGGETQYF.